The present T cell receptor beta chain was sequenced within a study of radiation and T cells in renal cell carcinoma (dated by TCRdb to 2020 to 2021). Broadly, across the study: The samples were obtained from a clinical trial, where primary renal cell carcinomas were treated with 15 Gy stereotactic body radiation therapy and then removed by nephrectomy 4 weeks afterward. In total, approximately 53 samples, comprising roughly 25 tumors and around 27 peripheral blood samples, were subjected to TCR beta sequencing. Across all 50 or so samples, more than 4,000,000 unique CDR3 nucleotide sequences, encoding around 2.4 million unique CDR3 amino acid sequences, were identified. The research as a whole found: Because pretreatment tumor biopsies were not available, the baseline intratumoral presence of clonotypes could not be determined. An increase in top tumor clonotypes in blood was observed from baseline to 2 weeks post-radiation, followed by contraction by 4 weeks, which was taken to suggest transient expansion of tumor-resident clones. Changes in the blood repertoire were not tracked past 4 weeks after treatment. Because the trial had a single-armed design, the trial could not examine how radiation dose or scheduling affected the TCR repertoire.

The CDR3 covers 13 residues, taking in both the cysteine and the phenylalanine. CDR3 DNA is the only sequence kept; it has 39 bases, read in frame from the first base. Deletion took 2 bases off V and 2 bases off J, with a span of 6 bases between the germline ends. Sequences SNHLY (CDR1) and FYNNEI (CDR2) are obtained from the germline V gene. As regards this clone: This clone's antigen is unknown. Base qualities were left out, and no much larger clone turns up one base away.

TCR beta libraries were generated from genomic DNA with the immunoSEQ kit, following the manufacturer's recommendations. To prepare the libraries, a first multiplex PCR with proprietary primers was run, followed by a second PCR that added unique barcodes, and a bead cleanup was done after each round. Each sample batch included a kit-provided positive control reaction and a negative control reaction. The final libraries were assessed on an Agilent 4200 TapeStation D1000 ScreenTape, pooled by volume, and quantified by qPCR. Sequencing was performed on an Illumina NextSeq500 using a MidOutput 150-cycle cartridge, with 156 Read1 cycles, 15 Index1 cycles, and the kit custom primers. The pooled library was loaded at 0.85 to 1 pM, with an approximately 20% PhiX control spiked in. Processing in the source paper ran as follows. Vendor-processed data were analyzed in R, and a clonotype was defined as all T cells sharing the same CDR3 nucleotide sequence. For clone abundance analyses, frequencies were normalized to the 10,000 most abundant clones in each sample. Public T cell clones, averaging fewer than five per sample, were removed before analysis. Tumor-enriched and baseline blood-enriched clonotypes were defined by at least a 32-fold difference in abundance between compartments. A beta-binomial differential abundance model was used to identify clonotypes that expanded or contracted between blood time points. Tumor-blood repertoire similarity was measured with the Baroni-Urbani and Buser coefficient, and groups were compared using two-tailed Wilcoxon tests in R. TCRdb limited this immuneACCESS table to in-frame rearrangements with V and J called. A share of clones is missing; checked studies link under half to unresolved V genes, and the rest is unexplained. The DNA was the basis for D and trimming; V, J and clone size are from that table. The sample includes about 91,000 clones, with 82% observed a single time. The ten largest account for roughly 7% of the sample.

The label giving this sample's time point can be read as: baseline pretreatment blood. The sample's treatment or condition label, decoded: 15 Gy SBRT to primary tumor, nephrectomy 4 weeks later. To track tumor-enriched clonotypes, serial peripheral blood was sampled from radiation-treated patients at baseline and at 2 weeks and 4 weeks after SBRT. Every patient had renal cell carcinoma of clear cell pathology. Genomic DNA for TCR sequencing was prepared using the QIAamp DNA Blood Mini Kit (Qiagen). Only samples passing all quality control checks were included in the analyses. This receptor was taken from a man between 60 and 75 years old with renal cell carcinoma. This specimen consisted of blood, obtained from a patient whose treatment included radiotherapy and nephrectomy. The sequence is built from TRBV2 and TRBJ1-1, with no confident D gene call. In nucleotide form, the sequence is TGTGCCAGCAGTGAACATACCAACACTGAAGCTTTCTTT. Its coded protein is CASSEHTNTEAFF.